This T cell receptor beta chain derives from a study of blood T cell repertoires in COVID-19 (TCRdb year 2020). Regarding the research as a whole: Collaborator samples came from the United States, Italy and Spain and covered acute and convalescent phases of COVID-19. A de-identified subject ID, COVID-19 status, age in years and sex were almost always included in the sample metadata. The repertoires were made available in a free public database intended to serve as a resource for research on the immune response to SARS-CoV-2. The material from the prospective study consisted of cDNA or gDNA derived from T cells, B-cell-depleted T cells, or PBMCs. Where HLA class I and class II types were available, the types were taken from metadata supplied by the sample provider, not from assay-based typing. Samples were obtained from the ongoing ImmuneRACE study (first 160 participants) and from 1,000 to 1,500 subjects provided by 6 global collaborators. Subjects who had been exposed to COVID-19, were actively infected with it, or had recovered from it provided the deeply sampled blood TCRbeta repertoires that made up the dataset. The study at large found these results: Clinical and demographic metadata were provided uncurated, with the amount varying by source and participant.

TCRbeta CDR3 regions were amplified from genomic DNA by means of the immunoSEQ Assay, a bias-controlled multiplex PCR. Per the original workflow: Nucleated cell counts per sample were estimated from amplification of reference gene primers within the assay. Sequence reads were collapsed and filtered to measure the absolute abundance of every unique TCRbeta CDR3 rearrangement. For each sample, productive Simpson clonality was calculated by taking the square root of Simpson's diversity index across productive rearrangements. Entries here come from immuneACCESS through TCRdb and include only in-frame sequences with V and J called. Some clones fail to appear in such tables; in the studies checked, an unresolved V gene covers under half of the shortfall, and the cause of the remainder is unknown. V, J and clone size derive from that table, while D and trimming were established from the DNA sequence. The sample records 50,000 to 75,000 clones, roughly 84% of which are singletons. Together, the top ten hold about a fifth of the sample.

The collaborating institutions used their own protocols to collect whole blood in K2EDTA tubes. For TCRbeta analysis, collaborators shipped samples as frozen whole blood, isolated PBMCs, or DNA extracted from either of those sample types. A note on this clone: Its antigen is currently not known. Per-base qualities were not stored, and no clone one base away is much larger.

The germline V gene encodes CDR1 ENHRY and CDR2 SYGVKD. V is clipped by 7 bases and J by 8 bases, and the sequence between their germline boundaries is 12 bases long. There are 13 amino acids in the CDR3, from cysteine to phenylalanine inclusive. Here the CDR3 DNA is all that survives: 39 bases in frame from base 1. This clonotype originated in a woman older than 75 with active or convalescent COVID-19. Sequenced material: peripheral blood. This chain is built from TRBV10-3 and TRBJ1-6; TRBD1 is a possible D gene, resting on 6 matching bases. The nucleotides are TGTGCCATCACCCCGGACAGAGATTCACCCCTCCACTTT. Its translation is CAITPDRDSPLHF.